This T cell receptor (beta chain) was captured by sequencing in a study of OX40 agonist ivuxolimab in advanced cancers. As for the study in general: Administration of intravenous ivuxolimab to patients occurred every 2 weeks at 0.01 to 10 mg/kg. Patients enrolled in dose escalation were diagnosed with hepatocellular carcinoma, melanoma, renal cell or head and neck cancer. Study outcomes and limitations: The antigen specificity of the peripheral T cells (those that were expanded) was not determined. Both blood CD4+ and CD8+ T cells showed clonal growth by week 6 at 0.1 to 3.0 mg/kg.

TCRdb's copy holds only in-frame clones and misses some; the assay was immunoSEQ multiplex PCR. The data contain 55,000 to 85,000 clones, 86% of them singletons. For this clone: Its antigen is as yet unknown.

The V and J ends lost 0 bases and 1 base respectively, with 7 bases between them. The CDR3 is made up of 14 amino acids. Per the germline V gene, CDR1 is LGHNA and CDR2 is YSLEER. The rearrangement uses TRBV4-3 and TRBJ2-7, with D hard to call. The specimen was CD4+ or CD8+ T cells sorted from blood, collected in a trial of the OX40 agonist ivuxolimab. The receptor's source is an adult with an advanced solid tumor such as melanoma, head and neck, liver or kidney cancer. The CDR3 is CASSQDWKSYEQYF. DNA of the CDR3: TGCGCCAGCAGCCAAGATTGGAAGTCCTACGAGCAGTACTTC.